This TCR beta chain is drawn from a study of radiotherapy plus CTLA-4 blockade in lung cancer. As for the study in general: Objective response rate was roughly 19%; disease control rate, less than 40%. Notes on the study in general: Subsequent to radiotherapy plus ipilimumab, tumor-derived TCR clones underwent expansion in blood.

The assay was immunoSEQ multiplex PCR, and TCRdb's table has in-frame clones only and misses some. Altogether over 95,000 clones are present, approximately 75% being singletons, with the ten largest covering about 3%. The CDR3 extends over 16 amino acids. The J segment lost 6 bases and the V segment lost 4 bases, leaving 10 bases of the junction unmatched. In germline, CDR1 is MGHRA, CDR2 YSYEKL. Those with chemo-refractory metastatic non-small-cell lung cancer were treated with focal radiation combined with CTLA-4 blockade using ipilimumab. Concerning this clone: Its specificity is unknown.

The gene calls are TRBV4-1 and TRBJ1-5, with 9 bases lining up with TRBD1. Sequenced material: peripheral blood, taken from a patient treated with radiotherapy plus ipilimumab. This clonotype originated in a human donor with non-small cell lung cancer who had a partial response to radiotherapy plus ipilimumab. Some clones in this sample may be carry-over from other donors' samples. The DNA of the CDR3 is TGCGCCAGCAGCCCGCAAGGACAGGGGCTTCGTCAGCCCCAGCATTTT. It yields the protein CASSPQGQGLRQPQHF.